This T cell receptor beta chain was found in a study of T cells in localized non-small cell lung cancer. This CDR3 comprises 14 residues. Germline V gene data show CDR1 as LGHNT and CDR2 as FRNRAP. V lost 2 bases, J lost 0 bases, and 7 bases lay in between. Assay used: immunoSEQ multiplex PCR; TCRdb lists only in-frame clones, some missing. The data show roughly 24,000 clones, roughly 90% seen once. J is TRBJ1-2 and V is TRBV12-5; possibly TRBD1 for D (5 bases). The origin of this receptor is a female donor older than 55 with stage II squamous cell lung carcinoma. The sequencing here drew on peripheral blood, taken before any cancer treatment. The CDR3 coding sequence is TGTGCTAGTGGTTTGAGGGGTGCTAACTATGGCTACACCTTC. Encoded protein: CASGLRGANYGYTF.